These T cell receptor beta chains were read from a single sample in a study of cytomegalovirus exposure and HLA in healthy donors. Clones were sequenced by immunoSEQ multiplex PCR, and TCRdb holds only the in-frame ones, with some missing. The sample includes approximately 70,000 clones, around three quarters of them seen just once. What was sequenced was PBMCs. The receptor set was obtained from a man in his forties or fifties in good health and CMV-seronegative. Each CDR3 is given with its conserved first and last residue. D genes are given only for firm matches. Size is omitted from some rows. Given values are once, few, many or a class for expanded clones.

>NA|TRBV5-1|NA|TRBJ2-3
TGCGCCAGCAGCCCCGCGGGCAGCAATACGCAGTATTTT
CASSPAGSNTQYF
>NA|TRBV19|NA|TRBJ1-1
TGTGCCAGTAGTAGGGGCAGAAACATGAACACTGAAGCTTTCTTT
CASSRGRNMNTEAFF
>NA|TRBV28|TRBD1|TRBJ1-5
TGTGCCAGCAGATCCCCAGGGGGCGCGCAACAGCCCCAGCATTTT
CASRSPGGAQQPQHF
>NA|TRBV19|TRBD1|TRBJ1-5
TGTGCCAGTCAAAGGGACAGGGGAAATCAGCCCCAGCATTTT
CASQRDRGNQPQHF
>NA|TRBV5-1|NA|TRBJ2-7
TGCGCCAGCAGACACGACGGGAGCTCCTACGAGCAGTACTTC
CASRHDGSSYEQYF
>NA|TRBV6-1|NA|TRBJ1-1
TGTGCCAGCAGTGAAAGGCTCGGGGATACTGAAGCTTTCTTT
CASSERLGDTEAFF
>NA|TRBV7-9|NA|TRBJ1-1
TGTGCCAGCAGCCAGGGACTCCTTAGTGGTGAAGCTTTCTTT
CASSQGLLSGEAFF
>NA|TRBV5-6|NA|TRBJ2-4
TGTGCCAGCAGCTTTGGGGGCGCGGGAGCCAAAAACATTCAGTACTTC
CASSFGGAGAKNIQYF
>NA|TRBV30|NA|TRBJ1-1
TGTGCCTGGAGTGTAGGAGTCGCAAGAGAAGCTTTCTTT
CAWSVGVAREAFF
>NA|TRBV12-5|TRBD1|TRBJ2-7
TGTGCTAGTGGTATCAGGGGGATCGAGAACGAGCAGTACTTC
CASGIRGIENEQYF
>NA|TRBV14|NA|TRBJ1-3
TGTGCCAGCAGCCAAGGACTAAGAAACACCATATATTTT
CASSQGLRNTIYF
>NA|TRBV7-9|TRBD1|TRBJ1-1
TGTGCCAGCAGCTTATGGACAGGGCTCCACACTGAAGCTTTCTTT
CASSLWTGLHTEAFF
>few|TRBV6-5|NA|TRBJ1-5
TGTGCCAGCAGTTACGGGCGGGATCAGCCCCAGCATTTT
CASSYGRDQPQHF
>once|TRBV5-1|NA|TRBJ2-1
TGCGCCAGCAGCCATGGGACTTCTTCTAACAATGAGCAGTTCTTC
CASSHGTSSNNEQFF
>NA|TRBV27|NA|TRBJ2-6
TGTGCCAGCAGTCCCAGGGGTGGTGGGGCCAACGTCCTGACTTTC
CASSPRGGGANVLTF
>few|TRBV2|NA|TRBJ1-2
TGTGCCAGCAGTCGGACAGCATTATATGGCTACACCTTC
CASSRTALYGYTF
>NA|TRBV11-3|TRBD2|TRBJ2-5
TGTGCCAGCAGCTACGAGGGCAGGGAGGGAGAGACCCAGTACTTC
CASSYEGREGETQYF
>NA|TRBV29-1|NA|TRBJ1-2
TGCAGCGGGCAGGCAGCTAACTATGGCTACACCTTC
CSGQAANYGYTF
>NA|TRBV28|TRBD1|TRBJ1-2
TGTGCCAGCAGCCAGGGACAGGGGGTAGGTGTCCGCGGCTACACCTTC
CASSQGQGVGVRGYTF
>NA|TRBV2|NA|TRBJ2-7
TGTGCCAGCAGTGAGGACAGAGCCGAGCAGTACTTC
CASSEDRAEQYF
>NA|TRBV10-1|NA|TRBJ1-4
TGCGCCAGCAGTGAGAGAGGGGGACATGAAAAACTGTTTTTT
CASSERGGHEKLFF
>NA|TRBV11-2|NA|TRBJ2-1
TGTGCCAGCAGCTCCCGGTATGTTTACGGGAACAATGAGCAGTTCTTC
CASSSRYVYGNNEQFF